The 32 T cell receptor beta chains below come from one sample, sequenced in a study of T-cell memory formation after mild COVID-19 (dated by TCRdb to the early 2020s). Library construction relied on 5' RACE. Instrument used: Illumina NovaSeq 6000. TCRdb reprocessed the public reads (quality trimming at Q25 with fastp, clone calling with MiXCR) and kept in-frame beta chains. All rows with the same CDR3 protein become a single entry with the most common DNA and genes. The sample has around 130,000 distinct CDR3 sequences on record, 13% to 15% of them singletons. Of the sample, 25% to 30% falls within the top ten clones. The sample was PBMCs or a T cell subset sorted from them (not recorded which). All receptors derive from an adult woman who had mild COVID-19 (a few samples of this study predate the infection). The sample titles of this study are shuffled in the database, so cell type and time point are left out; the donor was told from shared clones.

This clonotype was detected ten times or more. The rearrangement joins TRBV20-1 to TRBJ2-3, with a possible D match to TRBD1 (5 bases). The CDR3 consists of 12 residues. Trimming took 3 bases from V and 5 from J, leaving 9 bases between them. CDR1 is DFQATT, CDR2 SNEGSKA, per germline (reference sequence). Written as DNA, the CDR3 is TGCAGTGCTAGCAACAGGAGAGATACGCAGTATTTT. Translated: CSASNRRDTQYF.

The chain links TRBV24-1 to TRBJ2-7; D remains unclear. The germline V and J ends were trimmed by 4 bases and 1 base, with 10 bases remaining between them. This CDR3 comprises 14 residues. From germline, CDR1 is KGHDR and CDR2 SFDVKD. The CDR3 loop is CATSEAHNSYEQYF. DNA for the CDR3: TGTGCCACCAGTGAGGCTCACAATTCCTACGAGCAGTACTTC.

The V gene is TRBV6-5, the J gene TRBJ2-7, with D possibly being TRBD2 (7 bases). CDR3 length: 13 amino acids. Germline CDR1 and CDR2: MNHEY and SVGAGI. Trimming left V 7 bases short and J 7 bases short, with 17 bases between. CDR3: CASNSLGGAEQYF. CDR3 sequence (DNA): TGTGCCAGCAATTCACTGGGGGGGGCTGAGCAGTACTTC.

This clonotype has just a few counts. The rearrangement joins TRBV11-3 to TRBJ2-2; TRBD1 matches 7 bases. Losses at the gene ends were 5 bases for V and 3 bases for J; bases not matched to a gene: 12. The germline V gene encodes CDR1 SGHNT and CDR2 YENEEA. CDR3 length: 17 residues. The CDR3 DNA reads TGTGCCAGCAGCAACCCAGCCGGGACAGACTACACCGGGGAGCTGTTTTTT. It codes for CASSNPAGTDYTGELFF.

This clonotype was observed a few times. The chain employs TRBV7-9 and TRBJ2-1; unclear D gene. Trimming removed 2 bases at V and 8 bases at J, with 16 bases between. The CDR3 totals 15 residues. Germline CDR1 SEHNR, CDR2 FQNEAQ (reference sequence). The CDR3 protein is CASSLLEVRLDEQFF. The CDR3 DNA follows: TGTGCCAGCAGCTTATTGGAAGTACGTTTAGATGAGCAGTTCTTC.

This clonotype was observed a handful of times. This rearrangement joins TRBV7-9 to TRBJ1-2; D not resolved. Germline V gives CDR1 SEHNR, CDR2 FQNEAQ (reference sequence). Trimming took 11 bases from V and 3 from J, leaving 16 bases between them. The CDR3 contains 13 residues. The CDR3 protein is CAPRQSSDYGYTF. Written as DNA, the CDR3 is TGTGCCCCCCGGCAGAGCTCTGACTATGGCTACACCTTC.

The chain couples TRBV5-1 to TRBJ1-5; D is uncertain. Between the trimmed V and J ends, which lost 2 bases and 7 bases, there was a span of 10 bases. Germline assignment: CDR1 SGHRS and CDR2 YFSETQ. The CDR3 extends over 13 amino acids. In DNA form, the CDR3 reads TGCGCCAGCAGCTTAGAGGGAGGCCAGCCCCAGCATTTT. Translated, it gives CASSLEGGQPQHF.

This clonotype was found a few times. This rearrangement joins TRBV11-2 to TRBJ2-1, with TRBD1 identical over 7 bases. V was pared by 1 base and J by 6 bases, with 0 bases of the junction left unmatched. The germline V gene has CDR1 SGHAT and CDR2 FQNNGV. The CDR3 loop spans 13 amino acids. CDR3 DNA sequence: TGTGCCAGCAGCTTAGGACAGGGCAATGAGCAGTTCTTC. Residues: CASSLGQGNEQFF.

The genes are TRBV25-1 and TRBJ2-2; 7 bases agree with TRBD2. CDR3 length: 15 amino acids. After removal of 1 base from V and 1 base from J, the junction contained 0 bases not matched to a gene. Germline CDR1 is MGHDK and CDR2 is SYGVNS. The CDR3 DNA reads TGTGCCAGCAGTGAATGGGAGGGGAACACCGGGGAGCTGTTTTTT. Protein sequence: CASSEWEGNTGELFF.

This clonotype was detected a few times. J is TRBJ2-2 and V is TRBV6-6; 9 bases line up with TRBD1. With 6 bases clipped from V and 2 bases from J, the junction kept 7 bases outside the gene matches. Looked up from germline, CDR1 is MNHNY and CDR2 is SVGAGI (reference sequence). The CDR3 consists of 16 residues. The CDR3 region is CASSYGTGINTGELFF. CDR3 bases: TGTGCCAGCAGCTACGGGACAGGGATCAACACCGGGGAGCTGTTTTTT.

This clonotype has just a few counts. The chain recombines TRBV9 with TRBJ2-2, with D perhaps TRBD1 (5 bases). The CDR3 runs to 16 residues. CDR1 and CDR2 from the germline V gene are SGDLS and YYNGEE. The V end lost 4 bases, the J end lost 5 bases, and 18 bases lay between the germline ends. This chain's CDR3 is CASSPRPAGHTGELFF. CDR3 in DNA: TGTGCCAGCAGCCCACGACCGGCCGGACATACCGGGGAGCTGTTTTTT. The full variable domain, completed using reference TRBV9 and TRBJ2-2, is DSGVTQTPKHLITATGQRVTLRCSPRSGDLSVYWYQQSLDQGLQFLIQYYNGEERAKGNILERFSAQQFPDLHSELNLSSLELGDSALYFCASSPRPAGHTGELFFGEGSRLTVL.

This clonotype was picked up one time. This chain links TRBV12-3 or TRBV12-4 with TRBJ2-3, with D unresolved. V dropped 8 bases and J dropped 4 bases, with 10 bases sitting between them. This CDR3 contains 12 residues. CDR3 sequence: CASSVDPDTQYF. CDR3 DNA: TGTGCCAGCTCCGTAGATCCAGATACGCAGTATTTT.

The genes are TRBV9 and TRBJ2-4; perhaps TRBD2 as D (5 bases). Trimming took 3 bases from V and 0 from J, leaving 13 bases between them. Germline loops: CDR1 SGDLS, CDR2 YYNGEE. This CDR3 region has 16 residues. This CDR3 reads CASSGGVREAKNIQYF. In DNA form, the CDR3 reads TGTGCCAGCAGCGGAGGAGTGAGGGAAGCCAAAAACATTCAGTACTTC.

The J gene is TRBJ2-2, the V gene TRBV7-6, with D possibly matching TRBD2 (7 bases). Germline V gene sequence: CDR1 SGHVS, CDR2 FNYEAQ. The V end lost 5 bases, the J end lost 3 bases, and 16 bases lay between the germline ends. The CDR3 totals 16 residues. The chain's CDR3 is CASSPGGGAYTGELFF. DNA of the CDR3: TGTGCCAGCAGCCCGGGTGGGGGGGCGTACACCGGGGAGCTGTTTTTT.

The chain is built from TRBV9 and TRBJ1-6; TRBD1 agrees at 8 bases. V lost 4 bases, J lost 2 bases, and 5 bases stayed unmatched. There are 16 residues in the CDR3. CDR1 and CDR2 (germline): SGDLS, YYNGEE. The CDR3 sequence is CASSSTGEAYNSPLHF. The CDR3 DNA reads as TGTGCCAGCAGCTCGACAGGGGAGGCCTATAATTCACCCCTCCACTTT.

There are a few counts of this clonotype. This rearrangement joins TRBV6-2 or TRBV6-3 to TRBJ1-5; D remains ambiguous. V lost 2 bases and J 8 bases, leaving 7 bases between the germline ends. The CDR3 covers 12 residues. Germline CDR1 MNHEY, CDR2 SVGEGT. CDR3 amino acids: CASSYPPEPQHF. DNA for the CDR3: TGTGCCAGCAGTTACCCACCGGAGCCCCAGCATTTT.

This clonotype came up a few times. The chain couples TRBV11-2 to TRBJ2-2; 8 bases are shared with TRBD1. The CDR3 extends over 17 amino acids. Germline loops: CDR1 SGHAT, CDR2 FQNNGV. V was pared by 5 bases and J by 0 bases, with 8 bases of the junction left unmatched. As DNA, the CDR3 is TGTGCCAGCAGCGAAGCGCCGGACAGGGCGAACACCGGGGAGCTGTTTTTT. It translates to CASSEAPDRANTGELFF.

DNA for the CDR3: TGTGCCAGCCTTACGATGATGGGGAACACTGAAGCTTTCTTT. Translating gives CASLTMMGNTEAFF. The gene calls are TRBV5-6 and TRBJ1-1; D is unclear. Trimming removed 7 bases from V and 1 base from J, with 14 bases in between. This CDR3 region has 14 residues. CDR1 is SGHDT, CDR2 YYEEEE, per germline.

The chain carries TRBV29-1 and TRBJ2-1; perhaps TRBD1 as D (6 bases). Trimming stripped 7 bases from V and 9 bases from J, with 22 bases between. The CDR3 is 14 amino acids. The germline V gene encodes CDR1 SQVTM and CDR2 ANQGSEA. The CDR3 protein is CSASSGQGIGEQFF. The CDR3 DNA follows: TGCAGCGCTTCAAGTGGGCAGGGGATCGGTGAGCAGTTCTTC.

This clonotype occurred a few times. The V gene is TRBV4-2, the J gene TRBJ2-3, with 8 bases that match TRBD2. With V trimmed by 3 bases and J by 14 bases, 19 bases remained unmatched. The germline gives CDR1 LGHNA, CDR2 YNFKEQ. The CDR3 consists of 16 residues. CDR3 amino acids: CASSQALSGSRFVGYF. Here the CDR3 DNA reads TGTGCCAGCAGCCAGGCCCTCAGCGGGAGTAGGTTCGTGGGGTATTTT.

Many counts were recorded for this clonotype. V gene TRBV5-1 combines with J gene TRBJ2-3; D is possibly TRBD1 (6 bases). V gave up 0 bases and J gave up 8 bases, with 16 bases separating them. CDR1 is SGHRS, CDR2 YFSETQ, per germline. This CDR3 has 15 amino acids. In DNA form, the CDR3 reads TGCGCCAGCAGCTTGGCTGGCAGGGCACAGGGTACGCAGTATTTT. It translates to CASSLAGRAQGTQYF.

This clonotype was detected a few times. This chain joins TRBV20-1 and TRBJ2-7, with D possibly being TRBD2 (5 bases). Trimming removed 7 bases at V and 5 bases at J, with 24 bases between. The CDR3 runs 15 residues. Germline CDR1 reads DFQATT; CDR2 reads SNEGSKA (reference sequence). CDR3 coding DNA: TGCAGTGTCAAAGTCGATCACCCTGGGAGCCACGAGCAGTACTTC. Its protein is CSVKVDHPGSHEQYF.

This clonotype was recorded a few times. This chain connects TRBV9 to TRBJ2-5; perhaps TRBD1 as D (5 bases). Germline V gene lookup returns CDR1 SGDLS and CDR2 YYNGEE. The CDR3 covers 16 residues. V lost 0 bases, J lost 4 bases, and 16 bases lay in between. The CDR3: CASSVGAGSGGETQYF. CDR3 bases: TGTGCCAGCAGCGTAGGGGCAGGGTCGGGTGGAGAGACCCAGTACTTC.

This clonotype occurred many times. CDR3: CASYGQSGTGELFF. CDR3 nucleotide sequence: TGTGCCAGTTACGGACAGAGCGGCACCGGGGAGCTGTTTTTT. This chain connects TRBV19 to TRBJ2-2; D is possibly TRBD1 (6 bases). CDR1 is LNHDA and CDR2 is SQIVND in the germline V gene (reference sequence). Trimming stripped 8 bases from V and 4 bases from J, with 14 bases between. The CDR3 is made up of 14 amino acids.

The rearrangement joins TRBV2 to TRBJ2-1; tentatively, D is TRBD2 (6 bases). V gave up 4 bases and J gave up 9 bases, with 10 bases separating them. Germline CDR1 SNHLY, CDR2 FYNNEI. This CDR3 has 12 residues. This chain's CDR3 is CASSGVGSEQFF. The CDR3 DNA sequence: TGTGCCAGCAGTGGGGTCGGGAGTGAGCAGTTCTTC.

The chain employs TRBV5-5 and TRBJ2-7; TRBD1 agrees at 8 bases. The CDR3 runs 15 residues. From germline, CDR1 is SGHKS and CDR2 YYEKEE (reference sequence). Unmatched junction bases numbered 9, after V lost 1 base and J lost 6 bases. CDR3: CASSLSWTGLSEQYF. Written as DNA, the CDR3 is TGTGCCAGCAGCTTGTCGTGGACAGGGCTCTCCGAGCAGTACTTC.

This clonotype occurred a few times. V is TRBV12-3 or TRBV12-4 and J is TRBJ1-1; D might be TRBD1 (5 bases). CDR3 length equals 14 residues. The V end was cut by 5 bases, the J end by 1 base, with 11 bases between. CDR3 bases: TGTGCCAGCAGTCCTCGGGACGGGAACACTGAAGCTTTCTTT. This codes for CASSPRDGNTEAFF.

V usage is TRBV5-1 and J usage is TRBJ2-2; D might be TRBD1 or TRBD2, each matching 5 bases. Trimming stripped 6 bases from V and 5 bases from J, with 11 bases between. CDR1 SGHRS and CDR2 YFSETQ come from the germline V gene. This CDR3 is built from 13 residues. DNA of the CDR3: TGCGCCAGCATAAGGGACCCGACCGGGGAGCTGTTTTTT. Protein sequence: CASIRDPTGELFF.

The chain is built from TRBV24-1 and TRBJ2-1, with 11 nucleotides matching TRBD2. The CDR3 is 13 amino acids. V shed 8 bases and J 9 bases; nucleotides not matched to a gene: 5. Germline V gives CDR1 KGHDR, CDR2 SFDVKD. The CDR3, as DNA: TGTGCCACCACCGGACTAGCGGGTGGTGAGCAGTTCTTC. Translated, it gives CATTGLAGGEQFF.

This rearrangement joins TRBV12-3 or TRBV12-4 to TRBJ2-5; D might be TRBD1 or TRBD2, each matching 6 bases. The CDR3 has 16 residues. V was cut by 8 bases and J by 5 bases, with 24 bases left in between. CDR3 bases: TGTGCCAGCGCTGAGGGGGGAGAAGGCCCAAGGGAGACCCAGTACTTC. Amino acid sequence: CASAEGGEGPRETQYF.

This clonotype was picked up a small number of times. J is TRBJ2-7 and V is TRBV18; possibly TRBD1 for D (6 bases). V lost 6 bases and J lost 3, with 15 bases in between. The CDR3 consists of 14 residues. The germline V gene has CDR1 KGHSH and CDR2 LQKENI. CDR3 DNA sequence: TGTGCCAGCTCGCGCCCAGGGGATGGCTACGAGCAGTACTTC. Its protein product is CASSRPGDGYEQYF. Looking up the rest from reference TRBV18 and TRBJ2-7 gives the full variable domain: NAGVMQNPRHLVRRRGQEARLRCSPMKGHSHVYWYRQLPEEGLKFMVYLQKENIIDESGMPKERFSAEFPKEGPSILRIQQVVRGDSAAYFCASSRPGDGYEQYFGPGTRLTVT.

This clonotype was seen a handful of times. This rearrangement joins TRBV11-2 to TRBJ2-1, with D hard to call. The germline V gene encodes CDR1 SGHAT and CDR2 FQNNGV. This CDR3 contains 14 residues. V was shortened by 0 bases and J by 10 bases, with 13 bases between the two germline ends. Here the CDR3 DNA reads TGTGCCAGCAGCTTAGATCCGGTGCCTGACGAGCAGTTCTTC. This translates into CASSLDPVPDEQFF.